This T cell receptor beta chain was captured in a study of blood T cell repertoires in COVID-19 (dated by TCRdb to 2020 to 2022). Broadly, across the study: Samples from collaborators originated in the United States, Italy and Spain and spanned both the acute and convalescent phases of COVID-19. Samples came from the ongoing ImmuneRACE study (first 160 participants) plus 1,254 subjects from 6 global collaborators. Deeply sampled blood TCRbeta repertoires from subjects exposed to, actively infected with, or recovered from COVID-19 were included in the dataset. A freely available public database, intended as a resource for researchers studying the immune response to SARS-CoV-2, is where the repertoires were released. The prospective study material was composed of cDNA or gDNA derived from T cells, B-cell-depleted T cells, or PBMCs. HLA class I and class II types, where available, came from metadata supplied by the sample provider rather than from assay-based typing. Sample metadata almost always included a de-identified subject ID, COVID-19 status, age in years and sex. On the study overall, not on this receptor specifically: The quantity of clinical and demographic metadata differed by source and by participant and was supplied without curation.

On this clone: Its antigen target is currently unknown. One end of the junction does not line up with germline, which may come from a read error.

According to the germline V gene, CDR1 reads MNHEY and CDR2 reads SVGAGI. The CDR3 runs 15 amino acids, cysteine and phenylalanine included. The sequence is cut down to CDR3 DNA, 45 bases in frame from base 1. TCRbeta CDR3 regions were amplified from genomic DNA using the immunoSEQ Assay, a bias-controlled multiplex PCR. In the authors' own workflow: The number of nucleated cells in each sample was estimated by amplification of reference gene primers within the assay. To quantify the absolute abundance of each unique TCRbeta CDR3 rearrangement, sequence reads were collapsed and filtered. Productive Simpson clonality was computed per sample as the square root of Simpson's diversity index over productive rearrangements. In TCRdb, the immuneACCESS table is reduced to in-frame sequences with V and J assigned. These tables do not hold every clone; where another copy was compared, an unresolved V gene accounts for under half, and the others remain unexplained. V and J calls and clone size are as listed in that table; D and trimming were resolved from the DNA. The sample has fewer than 50,000 clones on record, less than 80% of them singletons. The ten largest make up about 25% of the sample.

Whole blood was collected in K2EDTA tubes by collaborating institutions according to the institutions' own protocols. For TCRbeta analysis, collaborator samples were shipped as frozen whole blood, as isolated PBMCs, or as DNA extracted from either sample type. The V and J segments used are TRBV6-5 and TRBJ2-3; a weak D assignment points to TRBD2 (5 bases agree). The receptor was isolated from a man aged 70-80 years with acute or convalescent COVID-19. Sample: peripheral blood. The CDR3 has the sequence CAGRRSWQAADTQYF. The DNA reads as follows: TGTGCCGGCAGGAGGTCATGGCAAGCGGCAGATACGCAGTATTTT.